A selection of T cell receptor beta chains follows, all from one sample in a study of blood T cell repertoires in COVID-19. Sequencing was performed with immunoSEQ multiplex PCR; in TCRdb, only in-frame clones are kept and a portion is missing. Altogether a few hundred thousand clones are present, more than 85% being singletons, with the ten largest covering roughly a tenth. Sequenced: peripheral blood. The receptors derive from a woman aged 50 to 60 with COVID-19, enrolled during active disease. The CDR3 runs from the conserved cysteine through the conserved F or W. A D gene is named only where the DNA matches it firmly. Not every row has a clone size; where given, it reads once, few, many or a size class.

d_call	v_call	j_call	clone_size	cdr3_aa	cdr3_nt
.	TRBV7-2	TRBJ2-5	.	CASSLVRTAQETQYF	TGTGCCAGCAGCTTAGTGCGTACAGCTCAAGAGACCCAGTACTTC
.	TRBV12-5	TRBJ2-4	.	CASGSRDIQYF	TGTGCTAGTGGTTCCAGGGACATTCAGTACTTC
TRBD1	TRBV20-1	TRBJ2-7	.	CSASQGNEQYF	TGCAGTGCTTCACAGGGGAACGAGCAGTACTTC
TRBD1	TRBV3-1/TRBV3-2	TRBJ1-3	.	CASSQVTGGAYGNTIYF	TGTGCCAGCAGCCAAGTAACAGGGGGCGCTTATGGAAACACCATATATTTT
.	TRBV29-1	TRBJ1-6	.	CSVGSGLNSPLHF	TGCAGCGTTGGATCAGGATTAAATTCACCCCTCCACTTT
TRBD1	TRBV28	TRBJ1-2	.	CASSSPGQGSVMYGYTF	TGTGCCAGCAGTTCCCCGGGACAGGGGTCCGTCATGTACGGCTACACCTTC
TRBD1	TRBV7-2	TRBJ1-5	few	CASSLGQGAWEPQHF	TGTGCCAGCAGCTTGGGACAGGGGGCCTGGGAGCCCCAGCATTTT
.	TRBV4-1	TRBJ1-1	many	CASSQEGLQGVSTEAFF	TGCGCCAGCAGCCAGGAGGGACTACAGGGAGTTAGCACTGAAGCTTTCTTT
TRBD1	TRBV5-6	TRBJ1-2	once	CASSLPLRDSNTNYGYTF	TGTGCCAGCAGCTTGCCCCTCCGGGACAGCAATACTAACTATGGCTACACCTTC
.	TRBV29-1	TRBJ2-1	once	CSVVISSSYNEQFF	TGCAGCGTTGTTATCTCTAGCTCCTACAATGAGCAGTTCTTC
TRBD1	TRBV10-2	TRBJ1-2	.	CASSGTGGRGIPYGYTF	TGCGCCAGCAGTGGGACAGGCGGCAGGGGGATCCCCTATGGCTACACCTTC
.	TRBV5-1	TRBJ1-2	.	CASSLGGNYGYTF	TGCGCCAGCAGCTTGGGAGGGAACTATGGCTACACCTTC
TRBD2	TRBV28	TRBJ2-3	.	CASGAGGKEDTQYF	TGTGCCAGCGGAGCGGGGGGAAAGGAAGATACGCAGTATTTT
TRBD2	TRBV27	TRBJ2-1	.	CASSLVAGALYNEQFF	TGTGCCAGCAGTTTGGTAGCGGGGGCCCTCTACAATGAGCAGTTCTTC
TRBD1	TRBV4-1	TRBJ2-5	.	CASSQDGTGVRETQYF	TGCGCCAGCAGCCAAGATGGAACAGGGGTGAGAGAGACCCAGTACTTC
.	TRBV6-1	TRBJ2-3	.	CASSEFFGAGRPGTQYF	TGTGCCAGCAGTGAATTCTTTGGGGCGGGGCGGCCAGGTACGCAGTATTTT
TRBD1	TRBV5-5	TRBJ2-3	.	CASSLGTGVNTDTQYF	TGTGCCAGCAGCCTGGGGACAGGGGTCAACACAGATACGCAGTATTTT
TRBD2	TRBV6-5	TRBJ2-3	once	CASSYFGGALTDTQYF	TGTGCCAGCAGTTACTTCGGGGGGGCCCTCACAGATACGCAGTATTTT
.	TRBV30	TRBJ1-2	.	CAWTHSSLGYGYTF	TGTGCCTGGACCCACAGCTCCCTTGGCTATGGCTACACCTTC
.	TRBV24-1	TRBJ1-2	.	CATSDLTDSGYGYTF	TGTGCCACCAGTGATTTGACTGACAGTGGCTATGGCTACACCTTC
.	TRBV28	TRBJ2-7	.	CASSPGTTFSYEQYF	TGTGCCAGCAGTCCCGGGACAACGTTTTCATACGAGCAGTACTTC
TRBD1	TRBV28	TRBJ2-5	.	CASSPSLRDRVKTQYF	TGTGCCAGCAGCCCTTCGCTCCGGGACAGGGTTAAGACCCAGTACTTC
TRBD2	TRBV11-2	TRBJ2-3	once	CASSLGAGLTDTQYF	TGTGCCAGCAGCTTAGGAGCGGGGCTAACAGATACGCAGTATTTT
.	TRBV5-1	TRBJ1-5	.	CASSTLPGGNQPQHF	TGCGCCAGCAGCACACTCCCAGGGGGCAATCAGCCCCAGCATTTT
.	TRBV11-2	TRBJ1-6	.	CASSPRQATYNSPLHF	TGTGCCAGCAGCCCCCGACAGGCGACGTATAATTCACCCCTCCACTTT
.	TRBV3-1/TRBV3-2	TRBJ2-7	.	CASSRGQGGINEQYF	TGTGCCAGCAGCCGTGGGCAGGGAGGTATTAACGAGCAGTACTTC
TRBD2	TRBV7-8	TRBJ2-3	.	CASSQSTSGGARDTQYF	TGTGCCAGCAGCCAATCGACTAGCGGGGGGGCGAGAGATACGCAGTATTTT
TRBD1	TRBV7-8	TRBJ2-6	.	CASSALPGQVHSGANVLTF	TGTGCCAGCAGCGCCCTGCCGGGACAGGTCCACTCTGGGGCCAACGTCCTGACTTTC